These T cell receptor beta chains were read from a single sample in a study of cytomegalovirus exposure and HLA in healthy donors. The assay was immunoSEQ multiplex PCR, and TCRdb's table has in-frame clones only and misses some. The sample holds around 63,000 clones. The specimen sequenced was PBMCs. Source of these receptors: a woman in her twenties or thirties in good health and CMV-seronegative. The CDR3 runs from the conserved cysteine through the conserved F or W.

j_call v_call cdr3_length cdr3_aa
TRBJ1-4 TRBV18 16 CASSPPEGAPNEKLFF
TRBJ1-5 TRBV2 14 CASSAGTSNQPQHF
TRBJ2-7 TRBV27 14 CASSLGAYLREQYF
TRBJ2-7 TRBV2 14 CASSRDRGLNEQYF
TRBJ2-7 TRBV6-5 13 CASSYDTSVEQYF
TRBJ1-2 TRBV7-9 13 CASSLARTDGYTF
TRBJ2-7 TRBV7-9 14 CASSSPGQGYEQYF
TRBJ1-2 TRBV5-6 13 CASTLQVGSGYTF
TRBJ2-7 TRBV27 11 CASSSDYEQYF
TRBJ2-1 TRBV14 15 CASSQAGAPYNEQFF
TRBJ1-5 TRBV13 15 CASSSRGESNQPQHF
TRBJ2-2 TRBV7-2 14 CASSTEGGPSELFF
TRBJ2-1 TRBV4-3 16 CASSQAGAGGLHEQFF
TRBJ2-7 TRBV7-9 15 CASSSRDSAPYEQYF
TRBJ1-1 TRBV4-1 14 CASSQARGRTEAFF
TRBJ1-1 TRBV29-1 13 CSVEDRKNTEAFF
TRBJ2-7 TRBV28 15 CASSPGGQEYHEQYF
TRBJ1-2 TRBV19 15 CASSLGQGRANGYTF
TRBJ2-7 TRBV4-1 16 CASSQEALLRTYEQYF
TRBJ2-7 TRBV5-1 15 CASSLGTGDEEEQYF
TRBJ1-4 TRBV9 15 CASSASGGVGEKLFF
TRBJ2-3 TRBV6-5 14 CASSYSWRAAAQYF
TRBJ2-1 TRBV5-4 14 CASSLSGGDNEQFF
TRBJ1-4 TRBV9 16 CASSVGWGRGNEKLFF
TRBJ2-3 TRBV4-3 14 CASSQDPPGTEQYF
TRBJ1-5 TRBV29-1 14 CSASTGNWNQPQHF
TRBJ1-5 TRBV27 13 CASSPGQNQPQHF
TRBJ2-7 TRBV30 11 CAFNVRNEQYF
TRBJ1-1 TRBV29-1 11 CSVDRGRRAFF
TRBJ2-7 TRBV30 15 CAWSTGVTSSYEQYF
TRBJ2-7 TRBV4-3 15 CASSQDGNRLNEQYF
TRBJ1-5 TRBV6-5 13 CASTQSGNQPQHF
TRBJ1-2 TRBV20-1 11 CSASVPDGYTF
TRBJ2-7 TRBV18 14 CASSPGQGSYEQYF
TRBJ2-7 TRBV19 14 CASSMGQGLHEQYF
TRBJ1-1 TRBV29-1 12 CSVGQQGTEAFF
TRBJ2-5 TRBV29-1 13 CSAERGTQETQYF
TRBJ2-7 TRBV5-1 15 CASSLRDSFTYEQYF
TRBJ2-2 TRBV7-2 18 CASSEASLGDVDTGELFF
TRBJ2-2 TRBV5-6 15 CASSKQGVLTGELFF
TRBJ1-2 TRBV19 11 CAVSGLYGYTF
TRBJ2-3 TRBV7-2 15 CASSQRALSTDTQYF
TRBJ1-1 TRBV18 15 CASSPFTGGWTEAFF
TRBJ2-5 TRBV25-1 17 CASSDWKGDSSAETQYF